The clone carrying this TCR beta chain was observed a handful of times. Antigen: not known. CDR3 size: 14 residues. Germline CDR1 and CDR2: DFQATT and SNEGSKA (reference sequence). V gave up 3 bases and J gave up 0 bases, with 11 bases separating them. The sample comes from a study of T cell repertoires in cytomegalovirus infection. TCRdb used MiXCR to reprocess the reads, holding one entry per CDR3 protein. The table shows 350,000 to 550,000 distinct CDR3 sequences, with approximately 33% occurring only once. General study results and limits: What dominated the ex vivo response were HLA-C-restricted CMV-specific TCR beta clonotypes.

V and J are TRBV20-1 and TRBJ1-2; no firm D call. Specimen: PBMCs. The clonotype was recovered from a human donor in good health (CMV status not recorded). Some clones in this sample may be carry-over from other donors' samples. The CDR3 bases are TGCAGTGCTAGCCAGACCAGAGCTAACTATGGCTACACCTTC. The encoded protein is CSASQTRANYGYTF.